This T cell receptor beta chain was found in a study of blood T cell repertoires in COVID-19. From germline, CDR1 is SGHTA and CDR2 FQGTGA. V was trimmed by 3 bases and J by 8 bases, leaving 16 bases between them. The CDR3 covers 15 residues. Libraries were prepared by immunoSEQ multiplex PCR; TCRdb keeps only in-frame clonotypes and omits some of them. Altogether over 150,000 clones are present, approximately 88% being singletons, with the ten largest covering approximately 3%. This TCR came from a woman aged 30 to 39 who had recovered from COVID-19. What was sequenced was PBMCs or T cells enriched from blood (not recorded which). The chain is built from TRBV7-3 and TRBJ1-4, with D possibly matching TRBD1 (6 bases). The CDR3 is CASSFSGRGDEKLFF. CDR3 DNA: TGTGCCAGCAGCTTTTCGGGCAGGGGAGACGAAAAACTGTTTTTT. The variable domain in full, with the rest retrieved from reference TRBV7-3 and TRBJ1-4, is GAGVSQTPSNKVTEKGKYVELRCDPISGHTALYWYRQSLGQGPEFLIYFQGTGAADDSGLPNDRFFAVRPEGSVSTLKIQRTERGDSAVYLCASSFSGRGDEKLFFGSGTQLSVL.